One sample yielded the 22 T cell receptor beta chains listed below, sequenced in a study of shared T cell receptors in the human thymus. Here immunoSEQ multiplex PCR was the method, and the copy in TCRdb shows in-frame clones only, minus some. Among hundreds of thousands of clones listed, around nine tenths were seen once. These same records also appear under a second study, on human thymus T cells.

Sequenced: thymocytes. Receptors were obtained from a boy younger than two with a congenital heart defect.

The V call is TRBV15, the J call TRBJ2-2, with 12 bases lining up with TRBD2. The CDR3 extends over 17 amino acids. J gave up 6 bases and V 5 bases, and 10 bases lay outside the gene matches. Germline assignment: CDR1 LNHNV and CDR2 YYDKDF (reference sequence). The CDR3 reads CATSAWTSGTKPGELFF. CDR3 nucleotide sequence: TGTGCCACCAGCGCGTGGACTAGCGGGACGAAACCCGGGGAGCTGTTTTTT.

V is TRBV2 and J is TRBJ1-2, with D perhaps TRBD1 (6 bases). V lost 4 bases, J lost 4 bases, and 10 bases lay in between. CDR3 length equals 13 residues. Germline V gives CDR1 SNHLY, CDR2 FYNNEI. CDR3 in amino acids: CASSAGHSYGYTF. The CDR3 DNA is TGTGCCAGCAGTGCGGGACACTCCTATGGCTACACCTTC.

The rearrangement joins TRBV29-1 to TRBJ2-1, with 16 bases that match TRBD2. V was pared by 1 base and J by 6 bases, with 9 bases of the junction left unmatched. CDR3 length: 18 amino acids. The germline gives CDR1 SQVTM, CDR2 ANQGSEA. The CDR3 sequence is CSVEGPGLAGGGRNEQFF. The CDR3 coding sequence is TGCAGCGTTGAAGGTCCGGGACTAGCGGGAGGGGGGCGCAATGAGCAGTTCTTC.

The rearrangement uses TRBV5-6 and TRBJ1-4; TRBD1 aligns across 7 bases. Germline V CDR1 and CDR2: SGHDT, YYEEEE. V was clipped by 4 bases and J by 8 bases; unmatched bases: 11. CDR3 length: 15 residues. CDR3 nucleotide sequence: TGTGCCAGCAGCCTCTACAGGGGAGTAAGGGAAAAACTGTTTTTT. It is translated as CASSLYRGVREKLFF.

The chain is built from TRBV14 and TRBJ1-3; 8 bases agree with TRBD1. After removal of 3 bases from V and 4 bases from J, the junction contained 11 bases not matched to a gene. Germline V lookup: CDR1 SGHDN, CDR2 FVKESK. This CDR3 is built from 17 residues. This CDR3 is CASSQKGQASGGNTIYF. The CDR3 DNA is TGTGCCAGCAGCCAGAAGGGACAGGCATCGGGGGGAAACACCATATATTTT.

The chain links TRBV30 to TRBJ2-3, with D perhaps matching TRBD2 (6 bases). This CDR3 contains 13 residues. Germline values: CDR1 GTSNPN, CDR2 SVGIG (reference sequence). With 4 bases removed from V and 2 bases from J, the gap between germline ends came to 10 bases. The CDR3 region is CAWTGGNTDTQYF. Written as DNA, the CDR3 is TGTGCCTGGACCGGGGGTAACACAGATACGCAGTATTTT.

V is TRBV27 and J is TRBJ1-1, with 9 positions matching TRBD1. This CDR3 is built from 14 residues. J lost 8 bases, V lost 5 bases, and 9 bases had no gene match. Per germline, CDR1 MNHEY and CDR2 SMNVEV (reference sequence). The CDR3 coding sequence is TGTGCCAGCAGTCCGAAACAGGGGGCGAAGGAAGCTTTCTTT. This translates into CASSPKQGAKEAFF.

The chain has TRBV5-4 and TRBJ2-7; TRBD2 matches at 9 bases. Germline CDR1 and CDR2: SGHNT and YYREEE (reference sequence). Trimming at V came to 0 bases and at J to 1 base, leaving 11 bases not matched to a gene. CDR3 size: 18 residues. The CDR3 loop is CASSLAKVAGEGSYEQYF. The CDR3 DNA follows: TGTGCCAGCAGCTTGGCCAAGGTAGCGGGAGAGGGGTCCTACGAGCAGTACTTC.

The chain is built from TRBV4-3 and TRBJ2-7; TRBD2 matches 8 bases. J gave up 6 bases and V 0 bases, and 10 bases lay outside the gene matches. CDR1 and CDR2 from the germline V gene are LGHNA and YSLEER. This CDR3 comprises 16 residues. CDR3 residues: CASSQEEEREGSEQYF. In DNA form, the CDR3 reads TGCGCCAGCAGCCAAGAGGAAGAACGGGAGGGCAGCGAGCAGTACTTC.

The V gene is TRBV10-2, the J gene TRBJ2-1, with 10 bases aligning to TRBD1. Germline V lookup: CDR1 WSHSY, CDR2 SAAADI. The CDR3 has 15 residues. V shed 7 bases, J shed 1 base, and the junction held 4 bases outside the gene matches. CDR3: CASKEGQGSYNEQFF. The CDR3 nucleotides are TGCGCCAGCAAAGAGGGACAGGGGTCCTACAATGAGCAGTTCTTC.

The CDR3 bases are TGTGCCAGCAGCCTCCGACAGGGGATCTCTGAAGCTTTCTTT. Protein: CASSLRQGISEAFF. The V gene is TRBV7-3, the J gene TRBJ1-1, with 8 bases aligning to TRBD1. The ends lost 5 bases at V and 6 bases at J; junction bases unmatched: 8. Germline V gene sequence: CDR1 SGHTA, CDR2 FQGTGA. CDR3 length equals 14 residues.

The V call is TRBV6-5, the J call TRBJ2-1; 8 bases line up with TRBD2. The CDR3 runs 15 residues. Germline CDR1 and CDR2: MNHEY and SVGAGI. Germline trimming cut 4 bases from V and 6 bases from J; bases unmatched to any gene: 8. Written as DNA, the CDR3 is TGTGCCAGCAGTTCCACCGGGAGGGCCCCCAATGAGCAGTTCTTC. Encoded protein: CASSSTGRAPNEQFF.

The chain couples TRBV7-2 to TRBJ1-4, with 10 bases that match TRBD1. Germline CDR1 and CDR2: SGHTA and FQGNSA. V lost 1 base and J lost 8; bases outside the gene matches: 10. The CDR3 extends over 17 amino acids. The CDR3 loop reads CASSLEHLTGGTEKLFF. CDR3 nucleotides: TGTGCCAGCAGCTTAGAGCACTTGACAGGGGGCACCGAAAAACTGTTTTTT.

This chain joins TRBV29-1 and TRBJ2-5; tentative D call: TRBD1 (6 bases). The CDR3 is 12 residues long. Germline V gives CDR1 SQVTM, CDR2 ANQGSEA. Here the CDR3 DNA reads TGCAACGCCGGAGAAAGGGGGGAGACCCAGTACTTC. It translates to CNAGERGETQYF.

The chain combines TRBV6-5 with TRBJ2-7; 8 bases match TRBD2. This CDR3 is built from 15 residues. Germline CDR1 reads MNHEY; CDR2 reads SVGAGI. The junction had 7 bases not matched to a gene; V was cut back by 4 bases and J by 2 bases. CDR3 coding DNA: TGTGCCAGCAGTTCTGTCGGGACTAGAACCTACGAGCAGTACTTC. Amino acid sequence: CASSSVGTRTYEQYF.

V is TRBV7-8 and J is TRBJ1-3; the D gene is possibly TRBD1 (6 bases). CDR3 length equals 15 residues. V was cut by 5 bases and J by 4 bases, with 15 bases left in between. CDR1 SGHVS and CDR2 FQNEAQ come from the germline V gene. CDR3 amino acids: CASSRGGIPGNTIYF. The CDR3 DNA reads TGTGCCAGCAGCCGAGGGGGTATTCCCGGAAACACCATATATTTT.

The chain carries TRBV9 and TRBJ2-3, with 13 bases aligning to TRBD2. V lost 4 bases to trimming and J lost 5 bases; unmatched junction nucleotides: 10. In germline, CDR1 is SGDLS, CDR2 YYNGEE. The CDR3 covers 17 residues. CDR3 sequence reads: CASSPSGTSGNGDTQYF. Written as DNA, the CDR3 is TGTGCCAGCAGCCCCTCCGGGACTAGCGGGAATGGAGATACGCAGTATTTT.

This sequence joins TRBV6-5 and TRBJ2-1; perhaps TRBD2 as D (5 bases). Germline CDR1 and CDR2: MNHEY and SVGAGI. Trimming removed 2 bases at V and 2 bases at J, with 10 bases between. This CDR3 is 15 amino acids long. The CDR3 nucleotides read TGTGCCAGCAGTTACCAGGTAGCGCCCTACAATGAGCAGTTCTTC. Residues: CASSYQVAPYNEQFF.

The rearrangement links TRBV4-3 to TRBJ1-1, with D maybe TRBD1 (5 bases). Germline CDR1 LGHNA, CDR2 YSLEER. Trimming left V 0 bases short and J 10 bases short, with 18 bases between. This CDR3 spans 15 amino acids. For the CDR3, the DNA is TGCGCCAGCAGCCAAGAAGGTTTCTTGGGGCAACGAGCTTTCTTT. It yields the protein CASSQEGFLGQRAFF.

This clone was observed a few times. The CDR3: CASSPRGLAGDNEQFF. CDR3 DNA sequence: TGTGCCAGCAGCCCGCGGGGACTAGCGGGAGACAATGAGCAGTTCTTC. The V call is TRBV9, the J call TRBJ2-1; 14 bases are a match to TRBD2. In germline, CDR1 is SGDLS, CDR2 YYNGEE. The CDR3 consists of 16 residues. V lost 4 bases and J lost 5; bases outside the gene matches: 5.

This sequence joins TRBV7-2 and TRBJ2-7; the match to TRBD1 covers 8 bases. Germline V gene lookup returns CDR1 SGHTA and CDR2 FQGNSA. The CDR3 is 16 residues long. V shed 2 bases, J shed 4 bases, and the junction held 10 bases outside the gene matches. CDR3 bases: TGTGCCAGCAGCTTACCACCAGGGGGCCCCCATTACGAGCAGTACTTC. The encoded protein is CASSLPPGGPHYEQYF.

V and J are TRBV7-2 and TRBJ2-6; 14 bases match TRBD2. J gave up 2 bases and V 7 bases, and 19 bases lay outside the gene matches. Per germline, CDR1 SGHTA and CDR2 FQGNSA. The CDR3 is 22 residues long. CDR3 in amino acids: CASTLARTSGGKFLAGANVLTF. DNA for the CDR3: TGTGCCAGCACCCTAGCCCGGACTAGCGGGGGGAAGTTCCTGGCTGGGGCCAACGTCCTGACTTTC.